The 20 T cell receptor beta chains listed next were all sequenced from one sample in a study of cytomegalovirus exposure and HLA in healthy donors. This PCR relied on a set of 60 Vbeta primers and 13 Jbeta primers. The repertoire was sequenced with immunoSEQ multiplex PCR; TCRdb's copy has only in-frame clones and lacks some. This sample's clone table lists under 200,000 clones. Sequences were obtained from PBMCs. The receptors stem from a woman aged 18-29 years in good health and CMV-seropositive.

This sequence joins TRBV30 and TRBJ2-1; D may be TRBD1 (5 bases). Germline CDR1 GTSNPN, CDR2 SVGIG (reference sequence). The CDR3 runs to 15 residues. V gave up 0 bases and J gave up 7 bases, with 16 bases separating them. CDR3 protein: CAWSVRGLAGNEQFF. DNA of the CDR3: TGTGCCTGGAGTGTACGAGGATTAGCAGGGAATGAGCAGTTCTTC.

CDR3 region: CASSLALAGGYNEQFF. The CDR3 nucleotides are TGCGCCAGCAGCTTGGCACTAGCGGGGGGATACAATGAGCAGTTCTTC. This chain uses TRBV5-1 with TRBJ2-1; 12 bases fit TRBD2. The germline CDR1 and CDR2 sequences are SGHRS and YFSETQ. This CDR3 contains 16 residues. The V gene end was trimmed by 0 bases and the J gene end by 4 bases; junction bases not matched to a gene: 2.

V is TRBV19 and J is TRBJ2-1; 8 bases line up with TRBD1. The CDR3 totals 14 residues. V shed 7 bases, J shed 1 base, and the junction held 3 bases outside the gene matches. Germline lookup yields CDR1 LNHDA and CDR2 SQIVND (reference sequence). The CDR3 nucleotides read TGTGCCAGTAAGACAGGGGTATCCTACAATGAGCAGTTCTTC. Amino acid sequence: CASKTGVSYNEQFF.

The gene calls are TRBV19 and TRBJ1-5, with TRBD1 as a possible D gene (5 bases). The V end was cut by 3 bases, the J end by 2 bases, with 20 bases between. Germline V gives CDR1 LNHDA, CDR2 SQIVND (reference sequence). The CDR3 loop spans 18 amino acids. The CDR3 sequence is CASSIRRGLGSGNQPQHF. The CDR3 DNA sequence: TGTGCCAGTAGTATCCGCCGGGGACTGGGGTCCGGCAATCAGCCCCAGCATTTT.

The chain's CDR3 is CASSPWDRENTEAFF. For the CDR3, the DNA is TGTGCCAGCAGCCCCTGGGACAGGGAGAACACTGAAGCTTTCTTT. This rearrangement joins TRBV11-2 to TRBJ1-1; TRBD1 matches 9 bases. After removal of 5 bases from V and 1 base from J, the junction contained 5 bases not matched to a gene. Germline V gene data show CDR1 as SGHAT and CDR2 as FQNNGV. The CDR3 loop spans 15 amino acids.

The J gene is TRBJ1-2, the V gene TRBV15, with 8 nucleotides matching TRBD1. This CDR3 contains 17 residues. V lost 3 bases to trimming and J lost 7 bases; unmatched junction nucleotides: 16. The germline V gene has CDR1 LNHNV and CDR2 YYDKDF (reference sequence). The CDR3 DNA reads as TGTGCCACCAGCAGCCACCGGGACAGGCAAGGAGGTATTGGCTACACCTTC. Amino acids: CATSSHRDRQGGIGYTF.

The rearrangement links TRBV10-3 to TRBJ1-2; 8 positions agree with TRBD1. V lost 0 bases and J lost 6; bases outside the gene matches: 3. The CDR3 has 14 residues. The germline gives CDR1 ENHRY, CDR2 SYGVKD. CDR3 sequence: CAISESSGGDGYTF. The CDR3 DNA reads as TGTGCCATCAGTGAGTCTTCAGGGGGCGATGGCTACACCTTC.

V gene TRBV29-1 combines with J gene TRBJ1-1, with D possibly matching TRBD1 (5 bases). The V gene lost 4 bases and the J gene lost 0 bases, with 15 bases spanning the gap. The germline V gene has CDR1 SQVTM and CDR2 ANQGSEA. The CDR3 runs 15 residues. The CDR3 region is CSVAAGWGMNTEAFF. DNA of the CDR3: TGCAGCGTTGCCGCAGGGTGGGGTATGAACACTGAAGCTTTCTTT.

CDR3 sequence reads: CASSFRGGGKLFF. DNA of the CDR3: TGTGCCAGCAGTTTCCGGGGGGGTGGAAAACTGTTTTTT. J is TRBJ1-4 and V is TRBV6-6, with D tentatively TRBD1 (5 bases). CDR1 and CDR2 (germline): MNHNY, SVGAGI (reference sequence). The CDR3 has 13 amino acids. V was clipped by 4 bases and J by 10 bases, with 13 bases between them.

This chain connects TRBV7-2 to TRBJ1-4, with 8 nucleotides matching TRBD1. This CDR3 has 16 amino acids. Trimming cost V 5 bases and J 2 bases; bases outside gene matches: 7. CDR1 is SGHTA, CDR2 FQGNSA, per germline. CDR3 loop: CASSILQGATNEKLFF. The CDR3, as DNA: TGTGCCAGCAGCATTCTCCAGGGGGCGACTAATGAAAAACTGTTTTTT.

Notes on this clone: At one end the junction does not follow the germline gene, possibly because of a read error. The genes are TRBV11-2 and TRBJ1-2; a weak D match, TRBD1 (5 bases). The V gene's germline CDR1 is SGHAT and CDR2 FQNNGV. The CDR3 has 12 residues. CDR3: CASSHLIDSLFF. As DNA, the CDR3 is TGTGCCAGCAGCCATCTTATCGACAGTCTTTTCTTC.

The chain employs TRBV30 and TRBJ2-7; D is uncertain. The CDR3 extends over 15 amino acids. Germline-derived CDR1 and CDR2 are GTSNPN and SVGIG (reference sequence). V lost 5 bases and J 3 bases, leaving 20 bases between the germline ends. This CDR3 reads CAWRSMTRSHYEQYF. DNA of the CDR3: TGTGCCTGGCGAAGTATGACTCGTTCTCACTACGAGCAGTACTTC.

This chain uses TRBV5-1 with TRBJ2-2, with D unclear. The V end lost 4 bases, the J end lost 4 bases, and 8 bases lay between the germline ends. The CDR3 consists of 13 residues. Germline assignment: CDR1 SGHRS and CDR2 YFSETQ. CDR3 region: CASSPLPTGELFF. The CDR3 region has the DNA TGCGCCAGCAGCCCTCTACCCACCGGGGAGCTGTTTTTT.

V is TRBV18 and J is TRBJ1-5; 7 nucleotides line up with TRBD1. Germline V lookup: CDR1 KGHSH, CDR2 LQKENI. V lost 3 bases, J lost 1 base, and 6 bases stayed unmatched. The CDR3 covers 16 residues. The CDR3 loop reads CASSPTGALSNQPQHF. The CDR3 nucleotides read TGTGCCAGCTCACCTACAGGGGCCCTAAGCAATCAGCCCCAGCATTTT.

The chain recombines TRBV15 with TRBJ2-7; unclear D gene. The CDR3 is made up of 15 amino acids. The germline V gene encodes CDR1 LNHNV and CDR2 YYDKDF (reference sequence). Trimming shortened V by 5 bases and J by 6 bases, and 20 bases separated the two germline ends. The CDR3 is CATSSGLFEVTEQYF. As DNA, the CDR3 is TGTGCCACCAGCTCCGGCTTGTTCGAGGTCACCGAGCAGTACTTC.

This chain's CDR3 is CASSDPQRGYGYTF. The CDR3 nucleotides read TGTGCCAGCAGTGACCCCCAACGCGGCTATGGCTACACCTTC. This chain connects TRBV6-5 to TRBJ1-2; D gene uncertain. Per germline, CDR1 MNHEY and CDR2 SVGAGI. The CDR3 has 14 residues. V was cut by 5 bases and J by 4 bases, with 14 bases left in between.

With respect to this clone: One end of the junction fails to match germline, which may point to a read error. The chain combines TRBV19 with TRBJ1-5; TRBD1 agrees at 8 bases. The germline V gene encodes CDR1 LNHDA and CDR2 SQIVND (reference sequence). CDR3 length equals 15 residues. CDR3 DNA sequence: TGTGCCAGTAGTATAACCCAGGGCCGGACAGGGCCCCGGCATTTT. Its translation is CASSITQGRTGPRHF.

V and J are TRBV5-4 and TRBJ2-7; weak D call: TRBD2 (6 bases). CDR1 and CDR2 from the germline V gene are SGHNT and YYREEE (reference sequence). Trimming stripped 4 bases from V and 2 bases from J, with 16 bases between. This CDR3 spans 15 amino acids. CDR3 sequence (DNA): TGTGCCAGCAGCGTTACATCGACTAGTGCCTACGAGCAGTACTTC. As protein: CASSVTSTSAYEQYF.

The chain recombines TRBV18 with TRBJ1-2; D ambiguous. Between the trimmed V and J ends, which lost 0 bases and 0 bases, there was a span of 5 bases. CDR1 is KGHSH, CDR2 LQKENI, per germline. CDR3 length equals 14 residues. The CDR3 bases are TGTGCCAGCTCACCACCGTCAGCTAACTATGGCTACACCTTC. Translated: CASSPPSANYGYTF.

The chain couples TRBV9 to TRBJ2-7; 12 bases agree with TRBD2. The V and J ends lost 4 bases and 4 bases, in that order; junction bases with no gene match: 6. Germline CDR1 and CDR2: SGDLS and YYNGEE. The CDR3 is 15 residues long. The CDR3 nucleotides read TGTGCCAGCAGCCCCCGGACTAGCGGGACATACGAGCAGTACTTC. It encodes CASSPRTSGTYEQYF.